The 16 T cell receptor beta chains reported below all come from one sample, sequenced in a study of post-analysis software for immune sequencing data. Notes on the study in general: Five or six TRBV segments were more frequent in patients than controls; TRBV5-6, TRBV5-1 and TRBV20-1 belonged to this group.

Built from TCR beta cDNA, the libraries had unique molecular identifiers in them. One entry per CDR3 protein, called by TCRdb with MiXCR from the PCR reads. The profile shows some 260,000 distinct CDR3 sequences, less than 40% of them singletons. For these receptors, no antigen is known. The sample consisted of blood. The receptors stem from a girl aged 10 to 17 with multiple sclerosis.

V and J are TRBV7-2 and TRBJ2-4; the match to TRBD2 covers 8 bases. V trimming: 5 bases; J trimming: 7 bases; junction bases outside the gene matches: 10. CDR3 length: 15 amino acids. Looked up from germline, CDR1 is SGHTA and CDR2 is FQGNSA. CDR3 sequence (DNA): TGTGCCAGCAGCCCTAGCCCCGGGGGGGGGAACATTCAGTACTTC. As protein: CASSPSPGGGNIQYF.

This clonotype was observed many times. This rearrangement joins TRBV5-1 to TRBJ1-2; TRBD1 matches at 10 bases. The CDR3 is 15 amino acids. Germline lookup yields CDR1 SGHRS and CDR2 YFSETQ. V was clipped by 5 bases and J by 3 bases; unmatched bases: 7. CDR3 DNA sequence: TGCGCCAGCAGGTCTCACGGGACAGGGGACTATGGCTACACCTTC. Amino acid sequence: CASRSHGTGDYGYTF.

This clonotype was seen a few times. This may come from a read error, since a much larger clone is one base off. The V gene is TRBV5-1, the J gene TRBJ2-6; 10 nucleotides line up with TRBD1. Per germline, CDR1 SGHRS and CDR2 YFSETQ. The CDR3 runs 20 residues. The CDR3 protein is CASSLASRQGASSEANVLTF. DNA for the CDR3: TGCGCCAGCAGCTTGGCCTCTCGACAGGGGGCATCCTCTGAGGCCAACGTCCTGACTTTC.

Comment on this clonotype: A much larger clonotype is one base distant, so this may be a read error. This rearrangement joins TRBV12-3 or TRBV12-4 to TRBJ2-3; D is perhaps TRBD1 (6 bases). The CDR3 runs to 13 residues. The CDR3 reads CASSLGGPDAQYF. The CDR3 bases are TGTGCCAGCAGTTTAGGGGGGCCAGATGCGCAGTATTTT.

The chain recombines TRBV10-1 with TRBJ1-3; D call uncertain. The ends were cut back, 6 bases at V and 2 bases at J, with 8 bases in the middle. This CDR3 contains 13 residues. Looked up from germline, CDR1 is WNHNN and CDR2 is SYGVQD (reference sequence). The CDR3 coding sequence is TGCGCCAGCAGCGACGGGACTGGAAACACCATATATTTT. Its translation: CASSDGTGNTIYF.

The sample holds many counts of this clonotype. The rearrangement links TRBV2 to TRBJ1-2; 8 bases fit TRBD1. Trimming cost V 8 bases and J 8 bases; bases outside gene matches: 7. Germline loops: CDR1 SNHLY, CDR2 FYNNEI. The CDR3 runs to 12 residues. This CDR3 is CASYTGGFGYTF. DNA of the CDR3: TGTGCCAGCTATACAGGGGGTTTCGGCTACACCTTC. The variable domain in full, with the rest retrieved from reference TRBV2 and TRBJ1-2, is EPEVTQTPSHQVTQMGQEVILRCVPISNHLYFYWYRQILGQKVEFLVSFYNNEISEKSEIFDDQFSVERPDGSNFTLKIRSTKLEDSAMYFCASYTGGFGYTFGSGTRLTVV.

Details on this clonotype: A much more abundant neighbour one base away suggests this may be a read error. The J gene is TRBJ2-1, the V gene TRBV3-1; TRBD2 matches at 11 bases. Germline CDR1 reads LGHDT; CDR2 reads YNNKEL (reference sequence). CDR3 size: 18 residues. Here the CDR3 reads CAGSQELAGAQPYNEQFF. The DNA of the CDR3 is TGTGCCGGCAGCCAAGAACTAGCGGGAGCCCAGCCCTACAATGAGCAGTTCTTC.

CDR3 nucleotide sequence: TGCAGTGCTAAAGCTGTCACCGGGGAGCTGTTTTTT. Its translation: CSAKAVTGELFF. The gene calls are TRBV20-1 and TRBJ2-2; no firm D call. V lost 4 bases and J lost 4, with 7 bases in between. Germline-derived CDR1 and CDR2 are DFQATT and SNEGSKA (reference sequence). The CDR3 covers 12 residues.

The rearrangement links TRBV5-4 to TRBJ2-4; D may be TRBD2 (6 bases). There are 13 residues in the CDR3. V was cut by 4 bases and J by 4 bases, with 9 bases left in between. Germline V gene data show CDR1 as SGHNT and CDR2 as YYREEE (reference sequence). The CDR3 region has the DNA TGTGCCAGCAGCCAGGCGGGGAAAAACATTCAGTACTTC. Protein: CASSQAGKNIQYF.

Remarks on this clonotype: At one end the junction does not follow the germline gene, possibly because of a read error. This chain links TRBV20-1 with TRBJ2-3; 8 bases are a match to TRBD1. The CDR3 is made up of 13 amino acids. Germline CDR1 and CDR2: DFQATT and SNEGSKA (reference sequence). The CDR3 loop reads CSAGGQGADTQYF. CDR3 nucleotide sequence: TGCAGTGCTGGAGGACAGGGCGCAGATACACAGTATTTT.

This clonotype was seen a single time. A much more abundant neighbour one base away suggests this may be a read error. This chain connects TRBV28 to TRBJ2-5, with D tentatively TRBD1 or TRBD2 (5 bases each). V shed 1 base and J shed 2 bases, with 11 bases lying between them. The CDR3 extends over 15 amino acids. Germline V lookup: CDR1 MDHEN, CDR2 SYDVKM. The DNA of the CDR3 is TGTGCCAGCAGTTTATCCCGAGAGGGGCAAGAGACCCAGTACTTC. Translation gives CASSLSREGQETQYF.

The rearrangement links TRBV3-1 to TRBJ1-2; D is undetermined. The ends were cut back, 1 base at V and 3 bases at J, with 12 bases in the middle. This CDR3 is built from 15 residues. The germline V gene encodes CDR1 LGHDT and CDR2 YNNKEL (reference sequence). CDR3 DNA sequence: TGTGCCAGCAGCCAAGGCTATGGAACTTACTATGGCTACACCTTC. This encodes CASSQGYGTYYGYTF.

This clonotype has ten or more counts. V is TRBV20-1 and J is TRBJ2-1; 9 bases map to TRBD2. Germline V gene sequence: CDR1 DFQATT, CDR2 SNEGSKA (reference sequence). V shed 0 bases, J shed 4 bases, and the junction held 7 bases outside the gene matches. CDR3 length: 16 residues. This CDR3 reads CSARDYASGVYNEQFF. The CDR3, as DNA: TGCAGTGCTAGAGATTATGCTAGCGGGGTGTACAATGAGCAGTTCTTC.

The V and J genes are TRBV27 and TRBJ2-3, with 15 bases lining up with TRBD2. The CDR3 spans 17 residues. V trimming: 3 bases; J trimming: 8 bases; junction bases outside the gene matches: 9. The germline CDR1 and CDR2 sequences are MNHEY and SMNVEV (reference sequence). CDR3 bases: TGTGCCAGCAGTTTCGGACTAGCGGGGGGGCGTGGGGGTACGCAGTATTTT. The encoded protein is CASSFGLAGGRGGTQYF.

This clonotype was counted only a few times. This chain joins TRBV20-1 and TRBJ2-3; 8 bases match TRBD2. The CDR3 sequence is 16 residues long. The germline V gene has CDR1 DFQATT and CDR2 SNEGSKA (reference sequence). After removal of 0 bases from V and 4 bases from J, the junction contained 9 bases not matched to a gene. The CDR3 coding sequence is TGCAGTGCTAGAGATCCTACTAGCGGAGGGCCAGATACGCAGTATTTT. Its translation is CSARDPTSGGPDTQYF.

This clonotype came up many times. The rearrangement links TRBV9 to TRBJ2-1, with 10 bases aligning to TRBD2. Trimming took 0 bases from V and 5 from J; bases not matched to a gene: 5. CDR3 length: 16 residues. The germline gives CDR1 SGDLS, CDR2 YYNGEE. CDR3 sequence: CASSVGLTSGDNEQFF. In DNA form, the CDR3 reads TGTGCCAGCAGCGTAGGTCTTACTAGCGGGGACAATGAGCAGTTCTTC.